Below are 29 T cell receptor beta chains sequenced from a single sample in a study of tissue T cells after allogeneic stem cell transplantation. Sequencing was performed with immunoSEQ multiplex PCR; in TCRdb, only in-frame clones are kept and a portion is missing. The sample consists of some 6,800 clones, 56% of them appearing once. The source was duodenum tissue, collected at autopsy. Source of these receptors: an older female donor with lung cancer.

Relative to its sample, this clone is medium-sized. The CDR3: CASSPGRQTNYGYTF. In nucleotides, the CDR3 is TGTGCCAGCAGCCCAGGACGCCAGACTAACTATGGCTACACCTTC. The chain joins TRBV7-6 to TRBJ1-2; D gene unclear. V was clipped by 5 bases and J by 0 bases, with 13 bases between them. The CDR3 has 15 amino acids. Germline V lookup: CDR1 SGHVS, CDR2 FNYEAQ.

Turning to this clone: At one end the junction does not follow the germline gene, possibly because of a read error. The chain couples TRBV7-7 to TRBJ2-5; D possibly corresponds to TRBD2 (5 bases). Germline V lookup: CDR1 SSHAT, CDR2 FNYEAQ (reference sequence). This CDR3 has 15 residues. CDR3 sequence reads: CASSRHLEEQETQYF. The CDR3 nucleotides read TGTGCTAGCAGCCGTCACCTGGAGGAACAGGAGACCCAGTACTTC.

The rearrangement joins TRBV29-1 to TRBJ2-1; 8 bases agree with TRBD1. This CDR3 is 14 amino acids long. J lost 2 bases, V lost 6 bases, and 6 bases had no gene match. Germline V gives CDR1 SQVTM, CDR2 ANQGSEA. The CDR3 nucleotides read TGCAGCGTGGACTACAGGGGGACCTACAATGAGCAGTTCTTC. Translation gives CSVDYRGTYNEQFF.

This clone was observed a few times. V usage is TRBV5-1 and J usage is TRBJ2-7; D is ambiguous. The CDR3 contains 14 residues. The ends were cut back, 3 bases at V and 3 bases at J, with 13 bases in the middle. CDR1 is SGHRS and CDR2 is YFSETQ in the germline V gene. CDR3 amino acids: CASSSTSTNYEQYF. The CDR3 bases are TGCGCCAGCAGCTCCACCTCTACGAACTACGAGCAGTACTTC. The whole variable domain, filled in from reference TRBV5-1 and TRBJ2-7, reads KAGVTQTPRYLIKTRGQQVTLSCSPISGHRSVSWYQQTPGQGLQFLFEYFSETQRNKGNFPGRFSGRQFSNSRSEMNVSTLELGDSALYLCASSSTSTNYEQYFGPGTRLTVT.

The gene calls are TRBV3-1 (or the pseudogene TRBV3-2) and TRBJ2-3, with D perhaps TRBD1 or TRBD2 (5 bases each). V lost 4 bases and J 10 bases, leaving 15 bases between the germline ends. The CDR3 totals 13 residues. Germline lookup yields CDR1 LGHDT and CDR2 YNNKEL (reference sequence). This chain's CDR3 is CASSPTGSGPQYF. DNA for the CDR3: TGTGCCAGCAGCCCGACTGGTTCGGGGCCGCAGTATTTT.

The chain employs TRBV6-5 and TRBJ2-7, with D possibly matching TRBD2 (6 bases). The V end lost 8 bases, the J end lost 0 bases, and 14 bases lay between the germline ends. This CDR3 is 14 amino acids long. Looked up from germline, CDR1 is MNHEY and CDR2 is SVGAGI. The CDR3, as DNA: TGTGCCAGCCGGGGCGGGATCGGCTCCTACGAGCAGTACTTC. Amino acid sequence: CASRGGIGSYEQYF.

CDR3 nucleotide sequence: TGTGCCAGCAGCCAAGGGGCAGATAAAAACACTGAAGCTTTCTTT. Protein sequence: CASSQGADKNTEAFF. The rearrangement links TRBV4-2 to TRBJ1-1; D not certain. CDR3 length: 15 amino acids. The germline gives CDR1 LGHNA, CDR2 YNFKEQ. Trimming took 1 base from V and 2 from J, leaving 11 bases between them.

The sample holds a few counts of this clone. The rearrangement links TRBV5-1 to TRBJ2-1, with no clear D. CDR3 size: 20 residues. Trimming cost V 2 bases and J 0 bases, with 24 bases left between them. Germline V gives CDR1 SGHRS, CDR2 YFSETQ. The CDR3 coding sequence is TGCGCCAGCAGCTTCAACCCAGCCTACACCGGGCTTAGCTCCTACAATGAGCAGTTCTTC. It encodes CASSFNPAYTGLSSYNEQFF.

The chain employs TRBV30 and TRBJ2-4; TRBD1 might be the D (6 bases). Germline values: CDR1 GTSNPN, CDR2 SVGIG (reference sequence). The CDR3 covers 13 residues. The V gene lost 0 bases and the J gene lost 9 bases, with 12 bases spanning the gap. The CDR3: CAWSVSQGGIQYF. Written as DNA, the CDR3 is TGTGCCTGGAGTGTATCTCAAGGGGGCATTCAGTACTTC.

This clone is termed medium-sized. This chain joins TRBV24-1 and TRBJ1-2; 9 nucleotides line up with TRBD1. The V gene's germline CDR1 is KGHDR and CDR2 SFDVKD. The CDR3 sequence is 17 residues long. Unmatched junction bases numbered 14, after V lost 8 bases and J lost 2 bases. The CDR3 coding sequence is TGTGCCACCAAGGGACAGGGAGTATACGGTTACAACTATGGCTACACCTTC. Amino acids: CATKGQGVYGYNYGYTF.

V usage is TRBV7-9 and J usage is TRBJ2-3, with 12 bases aligning to TRBD2. Per the germline V gene, CDR1 is SEHNR and CDR2 is FQNEAQ (reference sequence). The CDR3 totals 15 residues. V shed 4 bases, J shed 5 bases, and the junction held 4 bases outside the gene matches. CDR3: CASSSTSGSQDTQYF. In nucleotides, the CDR3 is TGTGCCAGCAGCTCGACTAGCGGGAGCCAAGATACGCAGTATTTT.

The J gene is TRBJ2-2, the V gene TRBV19; 7 nucleotides align to TRBD2. After removal of 8 bases from V and 4 bases from J, the junction contained 7 bases not matched to a gene. Germline CDR1 LNHDA, CDR2 SQIVND (reference sequence). The CDR3 sequence is 14 residues long. Written as DNA, the CDR3 is TGTGCCAGTGGGGGGAGGGGTGCCACCGGGGAGCTGTTTTTT. This sequence encodes CASGGRGATGELFF. Using reference TRBV19 and TRBJ2-2 for the parts outside the CDR3, the full variable domain is DGGITQSPKYLFRKEGQNVTLSCEQNLNHDAMYWYRQDPGQGLRLIYYSQIVNDFQKGDIAEGYSVSREKKESFPLTVTSAQKNPTAFYLCASGGRGATGELFFGEGSRLTVL.

This rearrangement joins TRBV7-2 to TRBJ1-4; a weak D match, TRBD1 (5 bases). Germline CDR1 reads SGHTA; CDR2 reads FQGNSA. The CDR3 runs to 15 residues. V dropped 2 bases and J dropped 15 bases, with 22 bases sitting between them. This CDR3 is CASSLTLQGAGGVFF. CDR3 bases: TGTGCCAGCAGCTTAACCCTCCAGGGAGCCGGGGGGGTGTTTTTT.

V is TRBV19 and J is TRBJ1-3; D is possibly TRBD1 (5 bases). In germline, CDR1 is LNHDA, CDR2 SQIVND (reference sequence). V was clipped by 8 bases and J by 2 bases, with 13 bases between them. The CDR3 contains 14 residues. In DNA, the CDR3 is TGTGCCAGTCGAGACGGGGGGACTGGAAACACCATATATTTT. The encoded protein is CASRDGGTGNTIYF. The full variable domain, its missing parts supplied by reference TRBV19 and TRBJ1-3, is DGGITQSPKYLFRKEGQNVTLSCEQNLNHDAMYWYRQDPGQGLRLIYYSQIVNDFQKGDIAEGYSVSREKKESFPLTVTSAQKNPTAFYLCASRDGGTGNTIYFGEGSWLTVV.

V gene TRBV3-1 (or the pseudogene TRBV3-2) combines with J gene TRBJ2-7; 7 bases are a match to TRBD2. Per the germline V gene, CDR1 is LGHDT and CDR2 is YNNKEL (reference sequence). This CDR3 has 14 amino acids. V lost 4 bases, J lost 3 bases, and 6 bases stayed unmatched. The CDR3 loop reads CASSLPGGLYEQYF. The CDR3 DNA reads TGTGCCAGCAGCCTCCCGGGGGGACTCTACGAGCAGTACTTC.

The chain employs TRBV29-1 and TRBJ1-2; TRBD1 aligns across 8 bases. The CDR3 is 13 residues long. V lost 4 bases, J lost 7 bases, and 8 bases stayed unmatched. Germline loops: CDR1 SQVTM, CDR2 ANQGSEA. The CDR3 sequence is CSVGYRGSSGYTF. Here the CDR3 DNA reads TGCAGCGTTGGTTACAGGGGGTCGAGTGGCTACACCTTC. Drawing the rest from reference TRBV29-1 and TRBJ1-2, the complete variable domain is SAVISQKPSRDICQRGTSLTIQCQVDSQVTMMFWYRQQPGQSLTLIATANQGSEATYESGFVIDKFPISRPNLTFSTLTVSNMSPEDSSIYLCSVGYRGSSGYTFGSGTRLTVV.

Judged by abundance, this clone is medium-sized. The chain is built from TRBV5-1 and TRBJ1-4, with D hard to call. The CDR3 covers 14 residues. Germline CDR1 is SGHRS and CDR2 is YFSETQ. V was clipped by 3 bases and J by 2 bases, with 8 bases between them. The CDR3 sequence: CASSSSSTNEKLFF. Here the CDR3 DNA reads TGCGCCAGCAGCTCATCGAGCACTAATGAAAAACTGTTTTTT.

This chain uses TRBV6-6 with TRBJ2-5, with D perhaps TRBD1 (6 bases). Looked up from germline, CDR1 is MNHNY and CDR2 is SVGAGI (reference sequence). Trimming pared 11 bases from V and 0 bases from J, leaving 13 bases between. CDR3 length: 13 residues. The DNA of the CDR3 is TGTGCCGCAGGAAGGGGGAACCAAGAGACCCAGTACTTC. Translating it yields CAAGRGNQETQYF.

A few counts support this clone. The chain uses TRBV5-1 and TRBJ2-5, with a possible D match to TRBD2 (6 bases). V was shortened by 1 base and J by 4 bases, with 14 bases between the two germline ends. There are 15 residues in the CDR3. Germline V gives CDR1 SGHRS, CDR2 YFSETQ. CDR3 in amino acids: CASSLLGGRGETQYF. The CDR3 DNA sequence: TGCGCCAGCAGCTTGCTCGGGGGTAGGGGAGAGACCCAGTACTTC.

This clone has a handful of counts. The J gene is TRBJ1-1, the V gene TRBV20-1; D not resolved. The CDR3 consists of 11 residues. V was cut by 0 bases and J by 2 bases, with 1 base left in between. Germline CDR1 DFQATT, CDR2 SNEGSKA (reference sequence). CDR3 loop: CSARDNTEAFF. The CDR3 DNA reads as TGCAGTGCTAGAGACAACACTGAAGCTTTCTTT.

This clone is labeled medium-sized. The rearrangement uses TRBV7-6 and TRBJ2-1, with 7 bases aligning to TRBD1. The CDR3 has 16 amino acids. Germline CDR1 reads SGHVS; CDR2 reads FNYEAQ. With 4 bases clipped from V and 7 bases from J, the junction kept 13 bases outside the gene matches. The CDR3 DNA sequence: TGTGCCAGCAGCTCTAGTCCCGGGACCAGGGGGAATGAGCAGTTCTTC. Translating it yields CASSSSPGTRGNEQFF.

This clone counts as medium-sized. The J gene is TRBJ1-2, the V gene TRBV7-2; D is perhaps TRBD1 (6 bases). Germline-derived CDR1 and CDR2 are SGHTA and FQGNSA. The CDR3 consists of 17 residues. V was trimmed by 1 base and J by 5 bases, leaving 20 bases between them. DNA of the CDR3: TGTGCCAGCAGCTTAGAAGGTGGGGGCAGGAGGGGATATGGCTACACCTTC. It codes for CASSLEGGGRRGYGYTF.

The chain combines TRBV24-1 with TRBJ2-4, with D perhaps TRBD2 (6 bases). V lost 4 bases and J 6 bases, leaving 12 bases between the germline ends. This CDR3 spans 14 amino acids. Germline CDR1 reads KGHDR; CDR2 reads SFDVKD. The CDR3 coding sequence is TGTGCCACCAGTGACCCGGGACTGGGAAACATTCAGTACTTC. Translated: CATSDPGLGNIQYF.

The chain combines TRBV19 with TRBJ2-6; D unresolved. Trimming pared 3 bases from V and 0 bases from J, leaving 6 bases between. CDR1 is LNHDA, CDR2 SQIVND, per germline (reference sequence). The CDR3 sequence is 15 residues long. The CDR3 reads CASSITSSGANVLTF. CDR3 in DNA: TGTGCCAGTAGTATTACGAGCTCTGGGGCCAACGTCCTGACTTTC.

This clone is labeled medium-sized. The chain has TRBV5-6 and TRBJ1-2; D gene unclear. The germline gives CDR1 SGHDT, CDR2 YYEEEE. V lost 0 bases to trimming and J lost 5 bases, with 17 bases between them. The length of the CDR3 is 16 residues. The CDR3 DNA follows: TGTGCCAGCAGCTTGGAAGTAGGGAGAATTAGGTATGGCTACACCTTC. It is translated as CASSLEVGRIRYGYTF.

The CDR3 spells CASFGQDSSYEQYF. For the CDR3, the DNA is TGTGCCAGCTTCGGGCAGGACAGCTCCTACGAGCAGTACTTC. The chain joins TRBV5-5 to TRBJ2-7; D perhaps matches TRBD1 (6 bases). Trimming shortened V by 7 bases and J by 0 bases, and 14 bases separated the two germline ends. Germline V gene lookup returns CDR1 SGHKS and CDR2 YYEKEE (reference sequence). This CDR3 region has 14 residues. Looking up the rest from reference TRBV5-5 and TRBJ2-7 gives the full variable domain: DAGVTQSPTHLIKTRGQQVTLRCSPISGHKSVSWYQQVLGQGPQFIFQYYEKEERGRGNFPDRFSARQFPNYSSELNVNALLLGDSALYLCASFGQDSSYEQYFGPGTRLTVT.

The V and J genes are TRBV6-5 and TRBJ1-5, with D perhaps matching TRBD1 (5 bases). In germline, CDR1 is MNHEY, CDR2 SVGAGI. CDR3 size: 16 residues. The V end was cut by 0 bases, the J end by 5 bases, with 14 bases between. The CDR3 nucleotides read TGTGCCAGCAGTTACTCGACCAGGGTTGGGGATCAGCCCCAGCATTTT. Translating gives CASSYSTRVGDQPQHF.

This chain uses TRBV6-5 with TRBJ2-1; 7 positions agree with TRBD2. Germline trimming cut 6 bases from V and 1 base from J; bases unmatched to any gene: 6. Per germline, CDR1 MNHEY and CDR2 SVGAGI. CDR3 length: 15 amino acids. CDR3 region: CASSLASGSYNEQFF. CDR3 DNA sequence: TGTGCCAGCAGCCTGGCTAGCGGATCCTACAATGAGCAGTTCTTC.

This clone is labeled medium-sized. The CDR3 loop reads CSAGTERFSYNEQFF. The DNA for the CDR3 is TGCAGCGCCGGGACAGAACGATTCTCCTACAATGAGCAGTTCTTC. The chain is built from TRBV29-1 and TRBJ2-1, with 7 positions matching TRBD1. The junction had 9 bases not matched to a gene; V was cut back by 7 bases and J by 0 bases. There are 15 residues in the CDR3. The germline CDR1 and CDR2 sequences are SQVTM and ANQGSEA.